This T cell receptor beta chain is drawn from a study of T cell responses to AZD1222 COVID-19 vaccine. Study-wide results and caveats: After the peak T cell response, and only then, were repertoires sampled.

About this clone itself: Its specificity is not known.

CDR1 is SGHTA, CDR2 FQGNSA, per germline. Unmatched junction bases numbered 4, after V lost 5 bases and J lost 0 bases. The CDR3 extends over 15 amino acids. TCRdb's copy holds only in-frame clones and misses some; the assay was immunoSEQ multiplex PCR. This sample carries about 110,000 clones, 89% of them seen once, and the ten largest clones take 35% to 50%. The specimen comprised peripheral blood, sampled 28 days after the second AZD1222 dose. This clonotype originated in an adult who received the AZD1222 COVID-19 vaccine. The chain employs TRBV7-2 and TRBJ2-1; 7 nucleotides agree with TRBD1. The CDR3 DNA is TGTGCCAGCAGCCTGACAGGGAGCTCCTACAATGAGCAGTTCTTC. This translates into CASSLTGSSYNEQFF.